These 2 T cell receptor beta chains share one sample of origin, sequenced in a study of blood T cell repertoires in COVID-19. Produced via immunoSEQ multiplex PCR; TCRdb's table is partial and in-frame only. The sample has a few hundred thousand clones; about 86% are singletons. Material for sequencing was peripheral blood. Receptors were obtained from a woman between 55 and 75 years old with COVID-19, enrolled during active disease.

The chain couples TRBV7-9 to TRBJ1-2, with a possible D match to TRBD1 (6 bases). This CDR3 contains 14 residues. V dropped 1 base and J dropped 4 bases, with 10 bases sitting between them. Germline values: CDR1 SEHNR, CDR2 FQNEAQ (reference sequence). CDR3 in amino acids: CASSLGTGTYGYTF. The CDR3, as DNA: TGTGCCAGCAGCTTAGGTACAGGGACCTATGGCTACACCTTC. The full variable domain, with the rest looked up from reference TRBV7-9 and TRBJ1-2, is DTGVSQNPRHKITKRGQNVTFRCDPISEHNRLYWYRQTLGQGPEFLTYFQNEAQLEKSRLLSDRFSAERPKGSFSTLEIQRTEQGDSAMYLCASSLGTGTYGYTFGSGTRLTVV.

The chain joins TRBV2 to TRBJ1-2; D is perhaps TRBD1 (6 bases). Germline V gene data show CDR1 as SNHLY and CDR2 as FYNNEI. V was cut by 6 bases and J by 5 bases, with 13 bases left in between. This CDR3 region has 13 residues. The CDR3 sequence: CASRKGEGYGYTF. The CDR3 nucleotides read TGTGCCAGCAGGAAGGGGGAAGGGTATGGCTACACCTTC.